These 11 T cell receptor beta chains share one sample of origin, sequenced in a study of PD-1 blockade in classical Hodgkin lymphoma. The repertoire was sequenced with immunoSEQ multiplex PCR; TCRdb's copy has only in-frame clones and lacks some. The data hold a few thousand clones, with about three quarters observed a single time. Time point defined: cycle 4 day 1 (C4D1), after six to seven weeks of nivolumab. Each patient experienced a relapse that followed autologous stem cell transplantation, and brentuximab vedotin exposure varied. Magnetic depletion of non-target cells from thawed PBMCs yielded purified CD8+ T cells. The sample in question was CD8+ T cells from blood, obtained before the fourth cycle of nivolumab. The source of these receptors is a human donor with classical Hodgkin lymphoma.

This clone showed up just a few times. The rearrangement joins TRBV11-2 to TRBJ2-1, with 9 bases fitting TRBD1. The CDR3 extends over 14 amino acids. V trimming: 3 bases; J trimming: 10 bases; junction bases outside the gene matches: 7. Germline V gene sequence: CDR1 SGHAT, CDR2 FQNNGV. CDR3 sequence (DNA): TGTGCCAGCAGCTTCCTCGGACAGGGGATGGAGCAGTTCTTC. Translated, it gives CASSFLGQGMEQFF.

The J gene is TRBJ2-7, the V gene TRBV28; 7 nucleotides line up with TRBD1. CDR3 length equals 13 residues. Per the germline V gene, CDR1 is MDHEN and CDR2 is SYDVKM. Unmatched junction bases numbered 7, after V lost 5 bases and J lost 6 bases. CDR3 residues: CASSIRTGREQYF. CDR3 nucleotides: TGTGCCAGCAGTATAAGGACAGGACGCGAGCAGTACTTC.

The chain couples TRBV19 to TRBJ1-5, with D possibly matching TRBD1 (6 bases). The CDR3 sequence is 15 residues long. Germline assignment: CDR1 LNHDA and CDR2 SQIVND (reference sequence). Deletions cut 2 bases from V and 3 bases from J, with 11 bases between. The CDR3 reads CASSINGQPNQPQHF. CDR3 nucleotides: TGTGCCAGTAGTATAAATGGACAGCCCAATCAGCCCCAGCATTTT.

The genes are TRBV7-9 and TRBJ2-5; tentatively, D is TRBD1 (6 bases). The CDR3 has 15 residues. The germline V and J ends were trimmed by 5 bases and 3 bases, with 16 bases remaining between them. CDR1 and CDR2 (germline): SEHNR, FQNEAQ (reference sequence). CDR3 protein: CASSQTGTPKETQYF. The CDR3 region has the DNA TGTGCCAGCAGCCAAACCGGGACACCGAAAGAGACCCAGTACTTC.

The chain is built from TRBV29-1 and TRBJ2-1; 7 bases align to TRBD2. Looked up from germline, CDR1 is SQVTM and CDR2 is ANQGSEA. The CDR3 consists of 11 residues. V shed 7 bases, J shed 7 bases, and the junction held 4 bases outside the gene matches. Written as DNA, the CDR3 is TGCAGCGGTGGACTAGTGAATGAGCAGTTCTTC. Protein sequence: CSGGLVNEQFF.

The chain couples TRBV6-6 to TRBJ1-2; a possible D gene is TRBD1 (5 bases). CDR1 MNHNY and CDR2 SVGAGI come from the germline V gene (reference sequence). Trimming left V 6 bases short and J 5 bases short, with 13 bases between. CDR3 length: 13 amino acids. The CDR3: CASRWTNNYGYTF. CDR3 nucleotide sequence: TGTGCCAGCAGGTGGACAAACAATTATGGCTACACCTTC.

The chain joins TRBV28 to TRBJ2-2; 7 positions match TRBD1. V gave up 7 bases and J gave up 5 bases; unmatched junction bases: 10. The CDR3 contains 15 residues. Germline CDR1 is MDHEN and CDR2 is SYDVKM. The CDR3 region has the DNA TGTGCCAGCACCATCGGGACAGCGGAGACCGGGGAGCTGTTTTTT. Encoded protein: CASTIGTAETGELFF.

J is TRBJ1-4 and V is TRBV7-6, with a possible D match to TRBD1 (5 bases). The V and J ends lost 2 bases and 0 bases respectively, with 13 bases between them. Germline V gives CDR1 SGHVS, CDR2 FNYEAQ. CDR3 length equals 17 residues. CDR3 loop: CASSLKGMETTNEKLFF. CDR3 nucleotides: TGTGCCAGCAGCTTAAAGGGGATGGAGACAACTAATGAAAAACTGTTTTTT.

In DNA form, the CDR3 reads TGTGCCAGCAGTACCCGACTTCAGGGCGATAATTCACCCCTCCACTTT. Residues: CASSTRLQGDNSPLHF. The V and J genes are TRBV25-1 and TRBJ1-6; a possible D gene is TRBD1 (5 bases). Trimming cost V 5 bases and J 5 bases, with 16 bases left between them. Per germline, CDR1 MGHDK and CDR2 SYGVNS. The CDR3 runs 16 residues. Full variable domain (remainder filled in from reference TRBV25-1 and TRBJ1-6): EADIYQTPRYLVIGTGKKITLECSQTMGHDKMYWYQQDPGMELHLIHYSYGVNSTEKGDLSSESTVSRIRTEHFPLTLESARPSHTSQYLCASSTRLQGDNSPLHFGNGTRLTVT.

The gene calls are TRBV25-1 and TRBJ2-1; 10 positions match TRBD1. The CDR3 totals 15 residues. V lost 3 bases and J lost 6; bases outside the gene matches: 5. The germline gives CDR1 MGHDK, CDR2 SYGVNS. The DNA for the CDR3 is TGTGCCAGCAGTGACCCGACAGGGGGCCTCAATGAGCAGTTCTTC. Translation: CASSDPTGGLNEQFF.

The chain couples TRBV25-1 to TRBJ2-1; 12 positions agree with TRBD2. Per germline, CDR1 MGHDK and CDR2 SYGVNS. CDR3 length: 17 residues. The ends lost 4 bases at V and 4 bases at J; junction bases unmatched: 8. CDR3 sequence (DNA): TGTGCCAGCAGTGGGCCAACTAGCGGGAGGTTGTACAATGAGCAGTTCTTC. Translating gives CASSGPTSGRLYNEQFF. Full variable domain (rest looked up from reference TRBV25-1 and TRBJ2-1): EADIYQTPRYLVIGTGKKITLECSQTMGHDKMYWYQQDPGMELHLIHYSYGVNSTEKGDLSSESTVSRIRTEHFPLTLESARPSHTSQYLCASSGPTSGRLYNEQFFGPGTRLTVL.